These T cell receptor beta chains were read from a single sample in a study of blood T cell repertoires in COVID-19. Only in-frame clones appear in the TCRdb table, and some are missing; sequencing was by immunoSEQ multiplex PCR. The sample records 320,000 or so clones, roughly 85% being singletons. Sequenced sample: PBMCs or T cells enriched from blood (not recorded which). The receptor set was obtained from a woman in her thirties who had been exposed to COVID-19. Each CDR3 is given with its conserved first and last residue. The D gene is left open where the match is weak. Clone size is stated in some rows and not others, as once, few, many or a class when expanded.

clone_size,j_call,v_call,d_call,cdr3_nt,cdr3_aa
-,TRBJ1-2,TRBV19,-,TGTGCCACCCTCAAGGAGGCCTTGGGCGGGTATGGCTACACCTTC,CATLKEALGGYGYTF
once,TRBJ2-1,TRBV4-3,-,TGCGCCAGCAGCCCTGGCTTAAATCGTGAGCAGTTCTTC,CASSPGLNREQFF
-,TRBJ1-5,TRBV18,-,TGTGCCAGCTCACCACAGGAGAATAATCAGCCCCAGCATTTT,CASSPQENNQPQHF
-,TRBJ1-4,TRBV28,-,TGTGCCAGCAGTTATAATATGGGAGACCTTAATGAAAAACTGTTTTTT,CASSYNMGDLNEKLFF
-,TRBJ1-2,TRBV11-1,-,TGTGCCAGCAGCTTAGACCCTACTAGTCTCGACTACACCTTC,CASSLDPTSLDYTF
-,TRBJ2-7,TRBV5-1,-,TGCGCCAGCAGCTCAGGTATCCGTGACGAGCAGTACTTC,CASSSGIRDEQYF
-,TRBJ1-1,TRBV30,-,TGTGCCTGGAGTGTATACCAGGTGAACACTGAAGCTTTCTTT,CAWSVYQVNTEAFF
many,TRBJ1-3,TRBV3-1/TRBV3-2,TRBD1,TGTGCCAGCAGCCCGAGGACAGGGGCTTCTGGAAACACCATATATTTT,CASSPRTGASGNTIYF
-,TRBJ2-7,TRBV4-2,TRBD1,TGTGCCAGCAGCCAAGATATAGGGACAGCCTCCTACGAGCAGTACTTC,CASSQDIGTASYEQYF
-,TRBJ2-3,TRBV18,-,TGTGCCAGCTCACCGAGAGAGCGCGGGCAGTATTTT,CASSPRERGQYF
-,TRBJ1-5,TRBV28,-,TGTGCCAGCAGTTCCTGGGGAGGTGGGGATCAGCCCCAGCATTTT,CASSSWGGGDQPQHF
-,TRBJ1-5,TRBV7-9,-,TGTGCCAGCAGCTTACGACGGGGGACTAGCAATCAGCCCCAGCATTTT,CASSLRRGTSNQPQHF
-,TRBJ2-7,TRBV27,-,TGTGCCAGCAGTTCACAAACTATCTCAACTTACGAGCAGTACTTC,CASSSQTISTYEQYF
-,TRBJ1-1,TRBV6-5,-,TGTGCCAGCAGGGGAGTGAACACTGAAGCTTTCTTT,CASRGVNTEAFF
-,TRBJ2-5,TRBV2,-,TGTGCCAGCAGCGTACAGGGGGGGCAAGAGACCCAGTACTTC,CASSVQGGQETQYF
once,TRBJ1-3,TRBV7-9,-,TGTGCCAGCAGTTTTACCGACAGTCACTCTGGAAACACCATATATTTT,CASSFTDSHSGNTIYF
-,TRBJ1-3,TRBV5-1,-,TGCGCCAGCAGCTTGGGCCAGAACTCTGGAAACACCATATATTTT,CASSLGQNSGNTIYF
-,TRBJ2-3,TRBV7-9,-,TGTGCCAGCAGCTTCGGGACTCCGAGGGATACGCAGTATTTT,CASSFGTPRDTQYF
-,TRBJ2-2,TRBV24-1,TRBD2,TGTGCCACCAGTGACCCCGGACTAGCCGCCACCGGGGAGCTGTTTTTT,CATSDPGLAATGELFF
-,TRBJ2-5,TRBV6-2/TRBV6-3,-,TGTGCCAGCAGTTACGAGAGGGAAGAGACCCAGTACTTC,CASSYEREETQYF
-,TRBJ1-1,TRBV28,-,TGTGCCAGCTGTTCCTGGGGCGCATGGACTGAAGCTTTCTTT,CASCSWGAWTEAFF
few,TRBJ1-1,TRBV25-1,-,TGTGCCACAAGACGGGAGATGAACACTGAAGCTTTCTTT,CATRREMNTEAFF
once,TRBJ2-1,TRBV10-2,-,TGCGCCAGCAGTGAAAGGAGGGTTGGGTGGGATGAGCAGTTCTTC,CASSERRVGWDEQFF
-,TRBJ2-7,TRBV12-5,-,TGTGCTAGTGGTTTGGAAATAGGACGGGGGTCCGCCTACGAGCAGTACTTC,CASGLEIGRGSAYEQYF
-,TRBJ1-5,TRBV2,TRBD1,TGTGCCAGCAACCCAGACAGGGCGGGGAATCAGCCCCAGCATTTT,CASNPDRAGNQPQHF
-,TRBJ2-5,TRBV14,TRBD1,TGTGCCAGCAGCCAAGGGGGGACAGGGCTAGAGACCCAGTACTTC,CASSQGGTGLETQYF
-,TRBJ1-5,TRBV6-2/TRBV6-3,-,TGTGCCAGCAGTCTAGGAGGACGGCAGCCCCAGCATTTT,CASSLGGRQPQHF
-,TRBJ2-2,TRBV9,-,TGTGCCAGCCATAACGGGAACACCGGGGAGCTGTTTTTT,CASHNGNTGELFF
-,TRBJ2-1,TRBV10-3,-,TGTGCCATCAGGATGGGAGACCAAAACAATGAGCAGTTCTTC,CAIRMGDQNNEQFF
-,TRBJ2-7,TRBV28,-,TGTGCCAGCAGTTTCCCAGGAGGGGAGCAGTACTTC,CASSFPGGEQYF
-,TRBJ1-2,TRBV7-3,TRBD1,TGTGCCAGCAGCTTAGGGCAGGGGGGTGGCTACACCTTC,CASSLGQGGGYTF
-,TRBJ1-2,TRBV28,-,TGTGCCAGCAGTTTATCGATGGGCCGCAACTATGGCTACACCTTC,CASSLSMGRNYGYTF
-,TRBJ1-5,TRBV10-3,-,TGTGCCATCAGTGAGTCCAGCAGGGACAATCAGCCCCAGCATTTT,CAISESSRDNQPQHF
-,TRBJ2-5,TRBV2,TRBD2,TGTGCCAGCAGTGACCCGCTAGCGGGGGGGCTAAAGACCCAGTACTTC,CASSDPLAGGLKTQYF
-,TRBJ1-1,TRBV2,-,TGTGCCAGCAGTGAATGGGCGAACACTGAAGCTTTCTTT,CASSEWANTEAFF
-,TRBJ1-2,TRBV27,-,TGTGCCAGCAGTTTGGCGTCAGCGGGCGACTATGGCTACACCTTC,CASSLASAGDYGYTF
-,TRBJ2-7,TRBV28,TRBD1,TGTGCCAGCAAAGACCCGGACAGGAGCTCCTACGAGCAGTACTTC,CASKDPDRSSYEQYF
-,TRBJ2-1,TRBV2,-,TGTGCCAGCAGTGCTAGGTTTAATGAGCAGTTCTTC,CASSARFNEQFF
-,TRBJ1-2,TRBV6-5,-,TGTGCCAGCAGTTCAACCGGGACTAACTATGGCTACACCTTC,CASSSTGTNYGYTF
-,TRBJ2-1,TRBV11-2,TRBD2,TGTGCCAGCAGCTTAGAACCTAGCGGGTTCAGGAATGAGCAGTTCTTC,CASSLEPSGFRNEQFF
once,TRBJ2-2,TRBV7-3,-,TGTGCCAGCAGCTTCTTGCTAACCGGGGAGCTGTTTTTT,CASSFLLTGELFF